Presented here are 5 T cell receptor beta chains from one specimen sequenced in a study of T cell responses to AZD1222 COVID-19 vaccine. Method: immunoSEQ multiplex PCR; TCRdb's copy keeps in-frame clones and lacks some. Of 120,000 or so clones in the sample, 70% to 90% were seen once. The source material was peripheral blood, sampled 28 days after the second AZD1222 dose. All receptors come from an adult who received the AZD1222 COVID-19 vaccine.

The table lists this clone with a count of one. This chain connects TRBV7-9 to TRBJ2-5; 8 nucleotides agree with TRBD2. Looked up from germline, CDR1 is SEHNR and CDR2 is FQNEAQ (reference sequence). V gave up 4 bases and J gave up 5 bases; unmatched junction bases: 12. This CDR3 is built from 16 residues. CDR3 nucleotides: TGTGCCAGCAGCTGGGTCCGGGCCTCGGGGGGGGAGACCCAGTACTTC. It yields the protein CASSWVRASGGETQYF.

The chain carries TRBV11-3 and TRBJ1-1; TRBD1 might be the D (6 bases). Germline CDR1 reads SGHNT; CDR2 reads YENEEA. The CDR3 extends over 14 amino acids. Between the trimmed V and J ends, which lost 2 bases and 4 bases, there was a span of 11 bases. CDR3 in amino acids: CASSLRGGPTEAFF. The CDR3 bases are TGTGCCAGCAGCTTACGGGGGGGGCCCACTGAAGCTTTCTTT.

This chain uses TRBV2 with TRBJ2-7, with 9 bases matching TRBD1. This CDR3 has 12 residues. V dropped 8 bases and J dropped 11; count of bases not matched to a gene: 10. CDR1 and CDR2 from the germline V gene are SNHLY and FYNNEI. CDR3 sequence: CASGSGTGNEYF. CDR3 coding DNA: TGTGCCAGCGGGTCCGGGACAGGGAACGAGTACTTC.

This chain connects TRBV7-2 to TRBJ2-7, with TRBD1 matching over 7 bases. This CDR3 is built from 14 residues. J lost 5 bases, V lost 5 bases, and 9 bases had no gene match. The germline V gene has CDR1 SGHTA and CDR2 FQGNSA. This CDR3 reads CASSLGSGGDEQYF. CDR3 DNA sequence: TGTGCCAGCAGCCTTGGGTCAGGGGGAGACGAGCAGTACTTC.

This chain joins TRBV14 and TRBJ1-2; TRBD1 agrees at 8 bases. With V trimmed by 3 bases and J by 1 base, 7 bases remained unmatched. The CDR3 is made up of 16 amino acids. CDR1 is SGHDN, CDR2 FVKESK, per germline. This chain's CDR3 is CASSHVGQDVNYGYTF. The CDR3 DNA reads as TGTGCCAGCAGCCATGTGGGACAGGACGTTAACTATGGCTACACCTTC.